These 24 T cell receptor beta chains came from one sample sequenced in a study of T cell repertoires in aging, cancer and after chemotherapy. TRB rearrangements spanning V, D and J were amplified using mixed TRB-A/B primers. From the multiplex PCR reads, TCRdb called clonotypes with MiXCR, one entry per CDR3 protein. The sample shows about 6,400 distinct CDR3 sequences, about 19% of them seen only once. Peripheral blood genomic DNA, not sorted cells or RNA, was the template. The sample consisted of blood. The receptors here all came from a human donor with a blood cancer.

Regarding this clonotype: A junction boundary mismatches the germline segment, possibly from a read error. The rearrangement links TRBV4-2 to TRBJ2-7; D remains ambiguous. The CDR3 consists of 15 residues. CDR1 and CDR2 from the germline V gene are LGHNA and YNFKEQ. The CDR3 DNA is TGTGCCAGCAGCCAAGATGGCGACGCCTCCTACAAGCAGTACTTC. Encoded protein: CASSQDGDASYKQYF.

This clonotype was seen only a few times. The rearrangement uses TRBV20-1 and TRBJ1-2; 9 positions match TRBD1. Per the germline V gene, CDR1 is DFQATT and CDR2 is SNEGSKA (reference sequence). The CDR3 spans 13 residues. J was trimmed by 3 bases and V by 6 bases; bases with no gene match: 5. In DNA form, the CDR3 reads TGCAGTGCAAGGACAGGGGAGGACTATGGCTACACCTTC. It codes for CSARTGEDYGYTF.

The rearrangement joins TRBV20-1 to TRBJ2-7; a weak D match, TRBD2 (6 bases). Germline-derived CDR1 and CDR2 are DFQATT and SNEGSKA (reference sequence). V was pared by 1 base and J by 4 bases, with 11 bases between. The CDR3 sequence is 13 residues long. For the CDR3, the DNA is TGCAGTGCTAGAGGACGGGAGAGGTACGAGCAGTACTTC. Protein: CSARGRERYEQYF.

This clonotype is labeled medium-sized. The chain employs TRBV5-4 and TRBJ2-7, with 9 bases fitting TRBD1. V trimming: 4 bases; J trimming: 2 bases; junction bases outside the gene matches: 7. The CDR3 length is 15 residues. CDR1 is SGHNT and CDR2 is YYREEE in the germline V gene (reference sequence). CDR3: CASSARDRDTYEQYF. The CDR3 DNA reads as TGTGCCAGCAGCGCACGGGACAGGGACACCTACGAGCAGTACTTC.

This clonotype is judged medium-sized. This sequence joins TRBV19 and TRBJ1-2, with D maybe TRBD1 (6 bases). There are 17 residues in the CDR3. Germline V gene lookup returns CDR1 LNHDA and CDR2 SQIVND (reference sequence). V lost 3 bases, J lost 4 bases, and 21 bases lay in between. CDR3 loop: CASSISRDGGWVYGYTF. DNA for the CDR3: TGTGCCAGTAGTATTTCCAGGGACGGGGGCTGGGTCTATGGCTACACCTTC.

This clonotype is medium-sized. V is TRBV18 and J is TRBJ2-3; D is possibly TRBD1 (5 bases). The CDR3 has 13 residues. Per germline, CDR1 KGHSH and CDR2 LQKENI. V lost 4 bases, J lost 5 bases, and 10 bases lay in between. The CDR3 spells CASSQTEQDTQYF. For the CDR3, the DNA is TGTGCCAGCTCACAGACAGAGCAAGATACGCAGTATTTT.

This clonotype is classed as medium-sized. The chain couples TRBV5-6 to TRBJ2-1; D is possibly TRBD2 (6 bases). CDR3 size: 16 residues. Germline assignment: CDR1 SGHDT and CDR2 YYEEEE. The V and J ends lost 1 base and 3 bases respectively, with 14 bases between them. The CDR3 sequence is CASSLLAGQVYNEQFF. In nucleotides, the CDR3 is TGTGCCAGCAGCTTGCTGGCGGGGCAAGTCTACAATGAGCAGTTCTTC.

The chain recombines TRBV5-1 with TRBJ2-5, with D perhaps assigned TRBD1 or TRBD2 (5 bases each). CDR1 SGHRS and CDR2 YFSETQ come from the germline V gene. This CDR3 region has 15 residues. Between the trimmed V and J ends, which lost 1 base and 2 bases, there was a span of 12 bases. The CDR3 DNA reads TGCGCCAGCAGCTTGTCCCTGGGGGATCAAGAGACCCAGTACTTC. Its protein is CASSLSLGDQETQYF. The full variable domain, in which reference TRBV5-1 and TRBJ2-5 provide the parts outside the CDR3, is KAGVTQTPRYLIKTRGQQVTLSCSPISGHRSVSWYQQTPGQGLQFLFEYFSETQRNKGNFPGRFSGRQFSNSRSEMNVSTLELGDSALYLCASSLSLGDQETQYFGPGTRLLVL.

J is TRBJ2-6 and V is TRBV5-1; D gene unclear. CDR3 length equals 14 residues. Trimming shortened V by 2 bases and J by 4 bases, and 7 bases separated the two germline ends. The germline V gene encodes CDR1 SGHRS and CDR2 YFSETQ. The DNA for the CDR3 is TGCGCCAGCAGCTTCCCAAGCGGGGCCAACGTCCTGACTTTC. Encoded protein: CASSFPSGANVLTF. Looking up the rest from reference TRBV5-1 and TRBJ2-6 gives the full variable domain: KAGVTQTPRYLIKTRGQQVTLSCSPISGHRSVSWYQQTPGQGLQFLFEYFSETQRNKGNFPGRFSGRQFSNSRSEMNVSTLELGDSALYLCASSFPSGANVLTFGAGSRLTVL.

This clonotype is medium-sized in the sample. V gene TRBV24-1 combines with J gene TRBJ2-2; D possibly corresponds to TRBD1 (6 bases). Germline CDR1 reads KGHDR; CDR2 reads SFDVKD. The CDR3 totals 15 residues. V gave up 2 bases and J gave up 5 bases, with 11 bases separating them. CDR3 amino acids: CATSDWQGSTGELFF. The CDR3 DNA is TGTGCCACCAGTGATTGGCAGGGGTCTACCGGGGAGCTGTTTTTT.

This clonotype is deemed medium-sized (0.01 to 0.1%). The V call is TRBV7-9, the J call TRBJ2-1; maybe TRBD1 (5 bases). Germline CDR1 is SEHNR and CDR2 is FQNEAQ (reference sequence). V lost 5 bases to trimming and J lost 3 bases, with 5 bases between them. The CDR3 is made up of 12 amino acids. The CDR3 region is CASSDSYNEQFF. The CDR3, as DNA: TGTGCCAGCAGCGACAGCTACAATGAGCAGTTCTTC.

In its sample, this clonotype is medium-sized. The chain uses TRBV5-4 and TRBJ2-1; D possibly matches TRBD1 or TRBD2 (7 bases each). Looked up from germline, CDR1 is SGHNT and CDR2 is YYREEE (reference sequence). The CDR3 has 16 residues. V lost 0 bases, J lost 1 base, and 11 bases lay in between. The CDR3 spells CASSLGQGGSYNEQFF. The CDR3 nucleotides read TGTGCCAGCAGCTTGGGACAGGGAGGGTCCTACAATGAGCAGTTCTTC.

In its sample, this clonotype ranks as medium-sized. This rearrangement joins TRBV27 to TRBJ2-1; a possible D gene is TRBD2 (5 bases). The germline CDR1 and CDR2 sequences are MNHEY and SMNVEV (reference sequence). This CDR3 region has 15 residues. With 0 bases removed from V and 4 bases from J, the gap between germline ends came to 10 bases. The CDR3, as DNA: TGTGCCAGCAGTTTATCGTGGGAGATGTACAATGAGCAGTTCTTC. Its protein product is CASSLSWEMYNEQFF.

This clonotype is categorized as medium-sized. This chain joins TRBV5-6 and TRBJ2-3; D is uncertain. In germline, CDR1 is SGHDT, CDR2 YYEEEE. The CDR3 loop spans 16 amino acids. Deletions cut 5 bases from V and 1 base from J, with 17 bases between. This CDR3 is CASRFRAPFGTDTQYF. The CDR3 DNA reads TGTGCCAGCAGGTTCCGGGCCCCCTTTGGCACAGATACGCAGTATTTT.

By share, this clonotype ranks as medium-sized (0.01 to 0.1%). CDR3 nucleotides: TGTGCCAGCAGTTCCAGGGCAATCACAGATACGCAGTATTTT. Translating it yields CASSSRAITDTQYF. The V and J genes are TRBV6-2 or TRBV6-3 and TRBJ2-3; D might be TRBD1 (5 bases). The V gene's germline CDR1 is MNHEY and CDR2 SVGEGT. This CDR3 has 14 residues. V dropped 4 bases and J dropped 2 bases, with 10 bases sitting between them.

Judged by abundance, this clonotype is medium-sized. The V and J genes are TRBV30 and TRBJ2-5; 9 nucleotides agree with TRBD2. V lost 5 bases to trimming and J lost 4 bases; unmatched junction nucleotides: 8. The CDR3 extends over 14 amino acids. Germline loops: CDR1 GTSNPN, CDR2 SVGIG (reference sequence). The chain's CDR3 is CAWVQAGGGETQYF. The CDR3 nucleotides are TGTGCCTGGGTCCAAGCGGGGGGAGGAGAGACCCAGTACTTC.

This clonotype was counted a few times. The rearrangement links TRBV4-2 to TRBJ2-7; 10 bases line up with TRBD1. Trimming cost V 8 bases and J 3 bases; bases outside gene matches: 7. Germline lookup yields CDR1 LGHNA and CDR2 YNFKEQ. The CDR3 is 14 amino acids. The CDR3 DNA is TGTGCCAGCGCCGGGGGGACAGGGGTCTACGAGCAGTACTTC. Translated: CASAGGTGVYEQYF.

This chain connects TRBV19 to TRBJ1-6, with 8 bases aligning to TRBD1. Germline V gene sequence: CDR1 LNHDA, CDR2 SQIVND (reference sequence). The CDR3 contains 14 residues. V lost 7 bases, J lost 10 bases, and 9 bases stayed unmatched. CDR3 protein: CASIGQGIESPLHF. In DNA, the CDR3 is TGTGCCAGTATCGGACAGGGAATTGAGTCACCCCTCCACTTT.

This clonotype is termed medium-sized (0.01 to 0.1%). The CDR3 nucleotides read TGTGCCAGTAGTATAAGCCCGGTTGGGAGGTACGAGCAGTACTTC. It is translated as CASSISPVGRYEQYF. The chain uses TRBV19 and TRBJ2-7, with D perhaps matching TRBD2 (6 bases). CDR1 is LNHDA and CDR2 is SQIVND in the germline V gene (reference sequence). The CDR3 length is 15 residues. V shed 2 bases and J shed 4 bases, with 15 bases lying between them.

Relative to its sample, this clonotype is medium-sized (0.01 to 0.1%). The CDR3 DNA sequence: TGTGCCAGCAGCCTAGGCGGAGGGCTCATGAACACTGAAGCTTTCTTT. Translating gives CASSLGGGLMNTEAFF. The gene calls are TRBV6-5 and TRBJ1-1; unclear D gene. The CDR3 covers 16 residues. Between the trimmed V and J ends, which lost 6 bases and 0 bases, there was a span of 17 bases. The germline CDR1 and CDR2 sequences are MNHEY and SVGAGI.

The chain recombines TRBV9 with TRBJ2-3; D may be TRBD2 (5 bases). This CDR3 is 16 amino acids long. V lost 2 bases to trimming and J lost 7 bases, with 20 bases between them. CDR1 SGDLS and CDR2 YYNGEE come from the germline V gene. The CDR3 region has the DNA TGTGCCAGCAGCGTGGGAGCCATCCCCGGGATAAATACGCAGTATTTT. Translated, it gives CASSVGAIPGINTQYF.

This clonotype was observed a few times. This chain joins TRBV5-1 and TRBJ1-1; TRBD1 might be the D (5 bases). V was cut by 3 bases and J by 1 base, with 10 bases left in between. Per germline, CDR1 SGHRS and CDR2 YFSETQ. This CDR3 is 14 amino acids long. The CDR3 spells CASSSGRGNTEAFF. CDR3 in DNA: TGCGCCAGCAGCTCAGGGCGAGGGAACACTGAAGCTTTCTTT.

By sample share, this clonotype is medium-sized (0.01 to 0.1%). The chain couples TRBV27 to TRBJ1-1, with 10 bases aligning to TRBD1. The CDR3 spans 14 residues. Germline V gene sequence: CDR1 MNHEY, CDR2 SMNVEV (reference sequence). V was clipped by 4 bases and J by 10 bases; unmatched bases: 9. This CDR3 reads CASSSQGQGKSAFF. As DNA, the CDR3 is TGTGCCAGCAGTTCCCAGGGACAGGGGAAATCAGCTTTCTTT.

This clonotype is termed medium-sized. The rearrangement links TRBV6-5 to TRBJ2-6; D is ambiguous. Germline CDR1 MNHEY, CDR2 SVGAGI. The CDR3 runs to 17 residues. Trimming removed 4 bases at V and 0 bases at J, with 13 bases between. The CDR3 sequence: CASSSPRLASGANVLTF. The CDR3 region has the DNA TGTGCCAGCAGTTCCCCCCGACTGGCCTCTGGGGCCAACGTCCTGACTTTC.